This is a list of T cell receptor beta chains from one sample in a study of CD8 T cells in ankylosing spondylitis. One entry per CDR3 protein, called by TCRdb with MiXCR from the 5' RACE reads. Of around 770,000 distinct CDR3 sequences in the sample, under 20% are singletons; the top ten hold around 19%. The sequenced sample was blood, either unsorted or a sorted T cell fraction (not recorded which). These receptors all come from a male donor with ankylosing spondylitis. The CDR3 runs from the conserved cysteine through the conserved F or W. A D gene is named only where the DNA matches it firmly. Only some rows state a clone size, as once, few, many or a class for expanded clones.

TRBJ2-3 | TRBD2 | - | TRBV9 | CASSVKASGGITDTQYF | TGTGCCAGCAGCGTAAAGGCGAGCGGGGGGATCACAGATACGCAGTATTTT
TRBJ2-3 | TRBD1 | - | TRBV12-3/TRBV12-4 | CASTGQGGGDTQYF | TGTGCCAGCACCGGACAGGGGGGAGGGGATACGCAGTATTTT
TRBJ2-5 | TRBD1 | few | TRBV7-8 | CASSPGQLQETQYF | TGTGCCAGCAGCCCGGGACAGCTCCAAGAGACCCAGTACTTC
TRBJ1-1 | TRBD1 | - | TRBV6-5 | CASSFNRGANTEAFF | TGTGCCAGCAGTTTTAACAGGGGAGCGAACACTGAAGCTTTCTTT
TRBJ2-1 | - | - | TRBV2 | CASSGAGYSRFEQFF | TGTGCCAGCAGTGGAGCGGGTTACTCAAGGTTTGAGCAGTTCTTC
TRBJ2-7 | TRBD2 | few | TRBV5-1 | CASSFPAGDSNEQYF | TGCGCCAGCAGCTTTCCTGCGGGGGATAGTAACGAGCAGTACTTC
TRBJ1-2 | TRBD1 | - | TRBV7-6 | CASSLGQGNGYTF | TGTGCCAGCAGCTTAGGACAGGGCAATGGCTACACCTTC
TRBJ2-7 | TRBD1 | few | TRBV10-3 | CAISEMGQGAYEQYF | TGTGCCATCAGTGAAATGGGACAGGGGGCCTACGAGCAGTACTTC
TRBJ1-1 | - | few | TRBV18 | CASSPPTGQNTEAFF | TGTGCCAGCTCACCACCTACGGGTCAGAACACTGAAGCTTTCTTT
TRBJ2-7 | TRBD1 | few | TRBV20-1 | CSAGQGDEQYF | TGCAGTGCAGGGCAGGGGGACGAGCAGTACTTC
TRBJ2-2 | TRBD1 | - | TRBV6-2/TRBV6-3 | CASSYRDRGLTGELFF | TGTGCCAGCAGTTACAGGGACAGGGGACTTACCGGGGAGCTGTTTTTT
TRBJ2-7 | TRBD2 | - | TRBV4-2 | CASSRQGLAGTTTTYEQYF | TGTGCCAGCAGCCGGCAGGGACTAGCGGGGACAACAACCACCTACGAGCAGTACTTC
TRBJ1-3 | - | - | TRBV2 | CASSVGSGNTIYF | TGTGCCAGCAGTGTTGGCTCTGGAAACACCATATATTTT
TRBJ2-2 | TRBD2 | few | TRBV5-5 | CASNRLAGVPGELFF | TGTGCCAGCAACCGACTAGCGGGAGTTCCGGGGGAGCTGTTTTTT
TRBJ2-2 | - | - | TRBV24-1 | CATSDSTRGARMGELFF | TGTGCCACCAGTGATTCCACACGAGGCGCGAGGATGGGGGAGCTGTTTTTT
TRBJ1-5 | - | - | TRBV6-2/TRBV6-3 | CASSYSSNNQPQHF | TGTGCCAGCAGTTACTCGTCGAACAATCAGCCCCAGCATTTT
TRBJ1-5 | - | - | TRBV4-1 | CASSPYPVPGQPQHF | TGCGCCAGCAGCCCCTACCCCGTACCAGGGCAGCCCCAGCATTTT
TRBJ1-1 | - | many | TRBV5-1 | CASSSQGLDLNTEAFF | TGCGCCAGCAGCTCACAGGGCCTGGACTTGAACACTGAAGCTTTCTTT
TRBJ2-2 | - | few | TRBV2 | CASTAQVLDTGELFF | TGTGCCAGCACCGCCCAGGTTTTGGACACCGGGGAGCTGTTTTTT
TRBJ2-2 | - | many | TRBV20-1 | CSARDSRQPPTGELFF | TGCAGTGCTAGAGATAGTCGTCAGCCCCCCACCGGGGAGCTGTTTTTT
TRBJ2-6 | - | - | TRBV11-2 | CASSPRRSGANVLTF | TGTGCCAGCAGCCCCCGGCGATCTGGGGCCAACGTCCTGACTTTC
TRBJ2-5 | TRBD1 | many | TRBV5-1 | CASSLAETGRGETQYF | TGCGCCAGCAGCTTGGCCGAGACAGGGAGAGGAGAGACCCAGTACTTC
TRBJ2-1 | - | few | TRBV5-1 | CASSLLDPGVHEQFF | TGCGCCAGCAGCTTGCTCGATCCAGGGGTCCATGAGCAGTTCTTC
TRBJ1-2 | - | few | TRBV10-3 | CAISEGQGYGYTF | TGTGCCATCAGTGAGGGGCAGGGCTATGGCTACACCTTC
TRBJ2-5 | - | many | TRBV12-3/TRBV12-4 | CASSLDMRRRETQYF | TGTGCCAGCAGTTTAGACATGAGGAGACGGGAGACCCAGTACTTC
TRBJ2-5 | - | - | TRBV7-8 | CASRPVGVQTQYF | TGTGCCAGCAGACCTGTTGGGGTGCAGACCCAGTACTTC
TRBJ2-1 | - | - | TRBV5-1 | CASSFFHNEQFF | TGCGCCAGCAGCTTTTTCCACAATGAGCAGTTCTTC
TRBJ1-1 | - | many | TRBV7-8 | CASSLVSVNTEAFF | TGTGCCAGCAGCTTAGTATCAGTGAACACTGAAGCTTTCTTT
TRBJ1-2 | - | few | TRBV6-1 | CASSESLGQSYGYTF | TGTGCCAGCAGTGAAAGTTTAGGGCAGTCCTATGGCTACACCTTC
TRBJ1-5 | - | many | TRBV7-8 | CASSLDSGFQPQHF | TGTGCCAGCAGCTTAGATAGTGGTTTCCAGCCCCAGCATTTT
TRBJ1-4 | - | - | TRBV7-9 | CASRPSSFATNEKLFF | TGTGCCAGCAGACCTTCAAGTTTTGCAACTAATGAAAAACTGTTTTTT
TRBJ1-4 | - | - | TRBV15 | CATSRGGLEEKLFF | TGTGCCACCAGCAGAGGGGGACTCGAAGAAAAACTGTTTTTT
TRBJ1-1 | - | many | TRBV12-3/TRBV12-4 | CASTDTMNTEAFF | TGTGCCAGTACGGACACAATGAACACTGAAGCTTTCTTT
TRBJ1-5 | - | once | TRBV18 | CASSRTVSNQPQHF | TGTGCCAGCTCACGGACAGTAAGCAATCAGCCCCAGCATTTT
TRBJ2-5 | - | many | TRBV29-1 | CSALLRETQYF | TGCAGCGCTTTACTCCGGGAGACCCAGTACTTC
TRBJ1-2 | - | few | TRBV12-3/TRBV12-4 | CASSFVGSYGYTF | TGTGCCAGCAGTTTTGTGGGCAGCTATGGCTACACCTTC
TRBJ2-7 | TRBD2 | few | TRBV20-1 | CSARDLSLASGLDSYEQYF | TGCAGTGCTAGAGATCTCAGTTTGGCTAGCGGGCTTGATTCCTACGAGCAGTACTTC
TRBJ2-2 | - | - | TRBV9 | CASSPTGTLYTGELFF | TGTGCCAGCAGCCCCACCGGGACTTTATACACCGGGGAGCTGTTTTTT
TRBJ2-1 | - | few | TRBV11-2 | CASSLSFSNEQFF | TGTGCCAGCAGCTTAAGTTTCTCCAATGAGCAGTTCTTC
TRBJ1-2 | TRBD1 | - | TRBV24-1 | CATSDSGQGYGYTF | TGTGCCACCAGTGATTCGGGACAGGGGTACGGCTACACCTTC
TRBJ1-2 | - | few | TRBV11-2 | CASSLDVRTPYGYTF | TGTGCCAGCAGTTTAGATGTCAGGACGCCCTATGGCTACACCTTC
TRBJ2-1 | TRBD2 | - | TRBV10-3 | CAISDPGGSYNEQFF | TGTGCCATCAGTGACCCGGGGGGGTCCTACAATGAGCAGTTCTTC
TRBJ1-1 | - | - | TRBV6-4 | CADQGMGNTEAFF | TGTGCCGACCAGGGGATGGGGAACACTGAAGCTTTCTTT
TRBJ2-5 | TRBD2 | - | TRBV27 | CASSPGTSGGAERETQYF | TGTGCCAGCAGTCCAGGGACTAGCGGGGGGGCAGAGAGGGAGACCCAGTACTTC
TRBJ2-5 | - | few | TRBV12-3/TRBV12-4 | CASSLAPDEIQETQYF | TGTGCCAGCAGTTTAGCGCCCGACGAGATCCAAGAGACCCAGTACTTC
TRBJ2-1 | TRBD2 | - | TRBV7-6 | CASSLPIAGPYNEQFF | TGTGCCAGCAGCTTACCGATAGCGGGTCCCTACAATGAGCAGTTCTTC
TRBJ2-1 | TRBD1 | few | TRBV9 | CASSLTGMSYNEQFF | TGTGCCAGCAGCTTGACAGGGATGTCCTACAATGAGCAGTTCTTC
TRBJ2-5 | - | - | TRBV5-5 | CASSLYPLQETQYF | TGTGCCAGCAGCTTGTACCCCCTCCAAGAGACCCAGTACTTC
TRBJ2-2 | - | - | TRBV4-1 | CASSQELRSGRGSTGELFF | TGCGCCAGCAGCCAAGAGTTAAGATCAGGCAGGGGCTCGACCGGGGAGCTGTTTTTT
TRBJ2-7 | TRBD1 | - | TRBV18 | CASSPGQVLYEQYF | TGTGCCAGCTCACCCGGACAGGTTTTATACGAGCAGTACTTC
TRBJ2-1 | - | many | TRBV6-5 | CASSYGGFGNYNEQFF | TGTGCCAGCAGTTACGGGGGCTTCGGAAACTACAATGAGCAGTTCTTC
TRBJ2-5 | - | many | TRBV7-3 | CASSLSPEETQYF | TGTGCCAGCAGCTTATCCCCGGAAGAGACCCAGTACTTC
TRBJ1-2 | - | few | TRBV2 | CASSRTDLNYGYTF | TGTGCCAGCAGCAGGACAGACCTTAACTATGGCTACACCTTC
TRBJ1-4 | - | few | TRBV28 | CASSGNRDGIAWANEKLFF | TGTGCCAGCAGCGGGAACCGGGACGGAATAGCGTGGGCTAATGAAAAACTGTTTTTT